The subject of this entry is one TCR beta chain. Its cognate antigen is unknown. Amplified TCR beta CDR3 regions derived from RNA transcripts. First-round RT-PCR with HTBI primers amplified the TCR CDR3 region. MiXCR, run by TCRdb on the multiplex PCR reads, gives a single entry per CDR3 protein. The table lists some 530,000 distinct CDR3 sequences, less than 25% of them singletons. Germline CDR1 SGHTA, CDR2 FQGTGA. The CDR3 sequence is 15 residues long. Trimming left V 5 bases short and J 6 bases short, with 17 bases between. The data were taken from a study of T cells in Graves' hyperthyroidism and ophthalmopathy. General observations from the study: Ophthalmopathy, as predicted by the model, came a median roughly 6.5 months after the prediction. Classification by a 13 V-J model distinguished ophthalmopathy from stable hyperthyroidism.

Patients affected by ophthalmopathy presented a Clinical Activity Score of at least 3, a NOSPECS grade of at least 4, and disease duration below 3 months. Sequenced sample: blood. This receptor was obtained from a woman between 70 and 85 years old with Graves' ophthalmopathy. This chain uses TRBV7-3 with TRBJ2-1, with D perhaps given as TRBD1 or TRBD2 (5 bases each). CDR3 sequence reads: CASSLGDGSLNEQFF. The CDR3 DNA sequence: TGTGCCAGCAGCCTTGGGGACGGCAGCCTCAATGAGCAGTTCTTC.